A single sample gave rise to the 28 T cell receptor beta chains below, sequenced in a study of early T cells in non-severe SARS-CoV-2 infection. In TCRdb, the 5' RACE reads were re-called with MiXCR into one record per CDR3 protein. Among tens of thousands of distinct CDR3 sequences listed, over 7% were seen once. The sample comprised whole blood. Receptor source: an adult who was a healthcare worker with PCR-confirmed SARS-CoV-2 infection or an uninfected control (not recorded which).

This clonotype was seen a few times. The CDR3 spells CASRDDPHTEAFF. The CDR3 DNA sequence: TGTGCCAGTCGTGACGACCCTCACACTGAAGCTTTCTTT. This chain links TRBV7-9 with TRBJ1-1; the D is unclear. Trimming removed 9 bases at V and 3 bases at J, with 14 bases between. Germline V gene lookup returns CDR1 SEHNR and CDR2 FQNEAQ (reference sequence). The CDR3 sequence is 13 residues long.

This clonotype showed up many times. CDR3 DNA: TGCAGTGCTAGAGATCGCAAGGGACACCCGCCAACCTCACCCCTCCACTTT. Residues: CSARDRKGHPPTSPLHF. V usage is TRBV20-1 and J usage is TRBJ1-6, with TRBD1 as a possible D gene (6 bases). The CDR3 contains 17 residues. CDR1 and CDR2 from the germline V gene are DFQATT and SNEGSKA (reference sequence). V was cut by 0 bases and J by 10 bases, with 22 bases left in between.

In nucleotides, the CDR3 is TGTGCCAGCAACTCCCAGAATGGCCCGAGGAACGAGCAGTACTTC. As protein: CASNSQNGPRNEQYF. The V and J genes are TRBV2 and TRBJ2-7; D is ambiguous. The CDR3 is 15 residues long. Germline CDR1 reads SNHLY; CDR2 reads FYNNEI. Trimming took off 7 bases at V and 5 bases at J, with 21 bases between the two ends. Full variable domain (rest looked up from reference TRBV2 and TRBJ2-7): EPEVTQTPSHQVTQMGQEVILRCVPISNHLYFYWYRQILGQKVEFLVSFYNNEISEKSEIFDDQFSVERPDGSNFTLKIRSTKLEDSAMYFCASNSQNGPRNEQYFGPGTRLTVT.

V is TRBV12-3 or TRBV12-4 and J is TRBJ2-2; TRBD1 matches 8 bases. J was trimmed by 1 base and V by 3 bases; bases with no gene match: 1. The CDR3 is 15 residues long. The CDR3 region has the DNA TGTGCCAGCAGTTTTGGGACAGGGAACACCGGGGAGCTGTTTTTT. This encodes CASSFGTGNTGELFF.

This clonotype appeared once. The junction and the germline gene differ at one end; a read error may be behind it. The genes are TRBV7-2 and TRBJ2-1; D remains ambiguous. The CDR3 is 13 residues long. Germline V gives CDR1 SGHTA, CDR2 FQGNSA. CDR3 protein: CASSLSLYNELFF. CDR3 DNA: TGTGCCAGCAGCTTAAGTCTGTACAATGAGCTGTTCTTC.

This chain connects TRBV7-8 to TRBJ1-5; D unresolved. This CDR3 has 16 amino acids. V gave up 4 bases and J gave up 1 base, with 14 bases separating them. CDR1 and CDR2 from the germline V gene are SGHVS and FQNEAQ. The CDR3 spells CASSSSGTSSNQPQHF. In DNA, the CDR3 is TGTGCCAGCAGCTCGTCGGGAACCTCGAGCAATCAGCCCCAGCATTTT.

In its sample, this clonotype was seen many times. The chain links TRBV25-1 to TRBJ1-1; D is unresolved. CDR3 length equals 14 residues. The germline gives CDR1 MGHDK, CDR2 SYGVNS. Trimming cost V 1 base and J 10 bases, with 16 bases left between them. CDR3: CASSESPGSLGAFF. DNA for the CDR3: TGTGCCAGCAGTGAATCCCCCGGCAGTCTGGGAGCTTTCTTT.

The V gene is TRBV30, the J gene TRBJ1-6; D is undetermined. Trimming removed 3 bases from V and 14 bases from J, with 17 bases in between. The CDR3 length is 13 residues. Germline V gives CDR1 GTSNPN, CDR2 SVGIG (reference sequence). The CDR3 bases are TGTGCCTGGAGCCCAAACCTCATGCCGGCCCTCCACTTT. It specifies CAWSPNLMPALHF.

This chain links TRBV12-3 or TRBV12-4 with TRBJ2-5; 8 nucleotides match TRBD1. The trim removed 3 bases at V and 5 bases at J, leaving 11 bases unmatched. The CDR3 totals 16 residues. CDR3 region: CASSFTPGTGHETQYF. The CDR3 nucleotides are TGTGCCAGCAGTTTTACACCAGGGACAGGCCACGAGACCCAGTACTTC.

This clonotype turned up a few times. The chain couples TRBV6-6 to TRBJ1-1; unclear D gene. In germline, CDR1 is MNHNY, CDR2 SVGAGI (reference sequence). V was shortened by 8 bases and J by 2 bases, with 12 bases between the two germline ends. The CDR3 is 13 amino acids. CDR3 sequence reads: CASSGVLNTEAFF. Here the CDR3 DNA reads TGTGCCAGCTCCGGGGTGTTAAACACTGAAGCTTTCTTT.

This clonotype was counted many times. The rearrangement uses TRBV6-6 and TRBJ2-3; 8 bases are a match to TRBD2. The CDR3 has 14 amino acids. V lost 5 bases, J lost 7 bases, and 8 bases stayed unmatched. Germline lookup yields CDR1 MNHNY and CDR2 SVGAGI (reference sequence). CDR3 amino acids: CASSPGLVANTQYF. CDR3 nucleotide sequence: TGTGCCAGCAGTCCGGGACTAGTCGCAAATACGCAGTATTTT.

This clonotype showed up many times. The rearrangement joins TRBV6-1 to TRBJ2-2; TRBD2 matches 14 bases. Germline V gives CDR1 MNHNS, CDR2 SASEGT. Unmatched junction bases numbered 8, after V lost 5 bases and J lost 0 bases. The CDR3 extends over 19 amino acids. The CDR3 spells CASSTLPGLAGANTGELFF. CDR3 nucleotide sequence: TGTGCCAGCAGTACACTACCGGGACTAGCGGGGGCGAACACCGGGGAGCTGTTTTTT.

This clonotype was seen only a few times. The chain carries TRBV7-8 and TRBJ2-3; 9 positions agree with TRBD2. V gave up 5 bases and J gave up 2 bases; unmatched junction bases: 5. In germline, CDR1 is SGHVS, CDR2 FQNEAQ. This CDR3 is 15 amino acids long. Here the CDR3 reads CASSLQRGATDTQYF. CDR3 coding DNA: TGTGCCAGCAGCCTCCAGCGGGGGGCCACAGATACGCAGTATTTT.

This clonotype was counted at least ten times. The CDR3 sequence is CASSFLFRTRSNTGELFF. The CDR3 nucleotides read TGTGCCAGCAGCTTTTTGTTCCGGACGCGTTCGAACACCGGGGAGCTGTTTTTT. V and J are TRBV13 and TRBJ2-2; no reliable D call. There are 18 residues in the CDR3. Trimming took off 3 bases at V and 0 bases at J, with 17 bases between the two ends. Germline V gene lookup returns CDR1 PRHDT and CDR2 FYEKMQ (reference sequence).

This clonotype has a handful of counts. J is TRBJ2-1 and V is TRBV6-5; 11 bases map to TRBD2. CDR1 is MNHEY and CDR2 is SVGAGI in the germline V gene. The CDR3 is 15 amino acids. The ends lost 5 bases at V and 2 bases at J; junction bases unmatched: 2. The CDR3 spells CASSPTSGTYNEQFF. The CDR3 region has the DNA TGTGCCAGCAGTCCGACTAGCGGGACCTACAATGAGCAGTTCTTC.

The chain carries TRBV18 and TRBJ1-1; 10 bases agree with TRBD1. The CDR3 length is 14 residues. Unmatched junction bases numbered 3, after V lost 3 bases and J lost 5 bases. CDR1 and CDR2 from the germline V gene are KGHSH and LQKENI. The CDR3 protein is CASSPGQGMTEAFF. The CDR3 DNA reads TGTGCCAGCTCACCGGGACAGGGGATGACTGAAGCTTTCTTT.

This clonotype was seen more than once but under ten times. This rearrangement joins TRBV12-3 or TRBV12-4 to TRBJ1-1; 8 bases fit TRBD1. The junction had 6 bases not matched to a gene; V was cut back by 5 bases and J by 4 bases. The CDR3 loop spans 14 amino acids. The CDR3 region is CASSPQQGGTEAFF. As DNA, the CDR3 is TGTGCCAGCAGTCCCCAACAGGGGGGCACTGAAGCTTTCTTT.

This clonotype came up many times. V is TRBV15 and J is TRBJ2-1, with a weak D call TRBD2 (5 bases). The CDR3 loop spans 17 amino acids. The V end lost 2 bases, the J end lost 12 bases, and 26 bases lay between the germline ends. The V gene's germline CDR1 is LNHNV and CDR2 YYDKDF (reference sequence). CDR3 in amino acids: CATSRYREIGTVGLQFF. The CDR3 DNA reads TGTGCCACCAGCAGATACCGGGAAATTGGAACGGTGGGGTTGCAGTTCTTC.

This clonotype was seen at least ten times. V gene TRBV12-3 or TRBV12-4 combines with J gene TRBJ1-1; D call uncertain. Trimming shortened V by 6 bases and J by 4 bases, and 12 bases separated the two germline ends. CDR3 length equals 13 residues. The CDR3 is CASRSGWSTEAFF. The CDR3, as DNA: TGTGCCAGCAGGTCCGGATGGAGCACTGAAGCTTTCTTT.

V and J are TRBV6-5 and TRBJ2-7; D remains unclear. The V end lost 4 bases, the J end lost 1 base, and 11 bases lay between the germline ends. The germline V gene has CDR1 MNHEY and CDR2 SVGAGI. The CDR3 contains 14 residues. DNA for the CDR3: TGTGCCAGCAGTTCCCCGGACCGGTCCTACGAGCAGTACTTC. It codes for CASSSPDRSYEQYF.

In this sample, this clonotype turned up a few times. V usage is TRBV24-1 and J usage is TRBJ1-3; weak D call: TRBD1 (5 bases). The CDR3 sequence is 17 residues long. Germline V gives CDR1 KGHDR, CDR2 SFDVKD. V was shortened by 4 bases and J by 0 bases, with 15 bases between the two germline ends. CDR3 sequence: CATSELQDGSSGNTIYF. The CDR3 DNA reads TGTGCCACCAGTGAACTACAGGACGGGAGCTCTGGAAACACCATATATTTT.

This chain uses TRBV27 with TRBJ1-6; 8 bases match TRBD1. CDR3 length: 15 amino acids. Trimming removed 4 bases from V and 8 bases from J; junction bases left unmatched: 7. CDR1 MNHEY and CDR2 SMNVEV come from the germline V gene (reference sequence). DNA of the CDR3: TGTGCCAGCAGTTCTATTACAGGGGGGGATTCACCCCTCCACTTT. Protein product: CASSSITGGDSPLHF.

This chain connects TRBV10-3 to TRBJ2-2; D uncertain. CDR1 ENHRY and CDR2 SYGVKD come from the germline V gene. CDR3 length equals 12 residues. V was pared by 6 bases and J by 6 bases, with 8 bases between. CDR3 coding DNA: TGTGCCATCAGACCTAGAGCCGGGGAGCTGTTTTTT. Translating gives CAIRPRAGELFF.

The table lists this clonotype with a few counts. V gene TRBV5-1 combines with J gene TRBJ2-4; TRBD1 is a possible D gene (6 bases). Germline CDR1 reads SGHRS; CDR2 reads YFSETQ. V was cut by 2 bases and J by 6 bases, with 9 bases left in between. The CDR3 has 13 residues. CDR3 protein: CASSLQGRNIQYF. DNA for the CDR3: TGCGCCAGCAGCTTACAGGGACGAAACATTCAGTACTTC.

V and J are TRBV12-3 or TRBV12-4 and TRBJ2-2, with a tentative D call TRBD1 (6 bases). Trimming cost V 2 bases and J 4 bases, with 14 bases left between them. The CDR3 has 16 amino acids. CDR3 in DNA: TGTGCCAGCAGTTTAAGGAGGAGGACAGTCACCGGGGAGCTGTTTTTT. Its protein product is CASSLRRRTVTGELFF.

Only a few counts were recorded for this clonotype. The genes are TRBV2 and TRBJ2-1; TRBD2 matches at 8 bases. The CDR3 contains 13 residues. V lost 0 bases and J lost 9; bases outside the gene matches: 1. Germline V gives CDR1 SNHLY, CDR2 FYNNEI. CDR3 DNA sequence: TGTGCCAGCAGTGAAGCTAGCGGGGTTGAGCAGTTCTTC. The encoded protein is CASSEASGVEQFF.

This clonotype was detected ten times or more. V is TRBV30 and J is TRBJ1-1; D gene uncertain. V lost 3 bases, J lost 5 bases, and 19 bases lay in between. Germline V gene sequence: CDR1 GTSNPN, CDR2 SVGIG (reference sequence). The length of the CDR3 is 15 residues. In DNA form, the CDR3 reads TGTGCCTGGAGCCTTGAGGCCCGTTGGGGTACTGAAGCTTTCTTT. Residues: CAWSLEARWGTEAFF.

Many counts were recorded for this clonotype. CDR3 protein: CSVEVTDYEQYF. DNA for the CDR3: TGCAGCGTTGAAGTAACAGATTACGAGCAGTACTTC. V is TRBV29-1 and J is TRBJ2-7; D gene unclear. The CDR3 runs to 12 residues. V gave up 1 base and J gave up 4 bases, with 8 bases separating them. The germline CDR1 and CDR2 sequences are SQVTM and ANQGSEA.